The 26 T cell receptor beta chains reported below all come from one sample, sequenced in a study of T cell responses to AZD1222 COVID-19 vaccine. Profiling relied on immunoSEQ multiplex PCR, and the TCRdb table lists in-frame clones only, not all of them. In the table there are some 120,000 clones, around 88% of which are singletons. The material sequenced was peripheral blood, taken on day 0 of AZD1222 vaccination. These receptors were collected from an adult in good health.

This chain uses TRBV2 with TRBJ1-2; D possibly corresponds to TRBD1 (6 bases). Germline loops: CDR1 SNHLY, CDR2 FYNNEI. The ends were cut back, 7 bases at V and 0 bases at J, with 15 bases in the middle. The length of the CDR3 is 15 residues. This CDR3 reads CASNIRDTTNYGYTF. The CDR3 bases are TGTGCCAGCAACATCCGGGACACAACTAACTATGGCTACACCTTC. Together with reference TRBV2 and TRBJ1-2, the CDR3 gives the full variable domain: EPEVTQTPSHQVTQMGQEVILRCVPISNHLYFYWYRQILGQKVEFLVSFYNNEISEKSEIFDDQFSVERPDGSNFTLKIRSTKLEDSAMYFCASNIRDTTNYGYTFGSGTRLTVV.

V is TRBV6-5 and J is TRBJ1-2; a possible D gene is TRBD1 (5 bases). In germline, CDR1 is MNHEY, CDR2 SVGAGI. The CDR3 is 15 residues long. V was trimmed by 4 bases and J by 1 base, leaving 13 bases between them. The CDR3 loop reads CASSSLTGLNYGYTF. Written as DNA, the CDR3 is TGTGCCAGCAGTTCCCTAACGGGACTTAACTATGGCTACACCTTC.

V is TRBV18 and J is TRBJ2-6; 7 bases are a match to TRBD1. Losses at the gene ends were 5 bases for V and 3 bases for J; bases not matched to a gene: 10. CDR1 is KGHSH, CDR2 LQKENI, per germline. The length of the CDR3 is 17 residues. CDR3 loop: CASSSIKGAGGANVLTF. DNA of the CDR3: TGTGCCAGCTCATCGATCAAGGGGGCTGGTGGGGCCAACGTCCTGACTTTC.

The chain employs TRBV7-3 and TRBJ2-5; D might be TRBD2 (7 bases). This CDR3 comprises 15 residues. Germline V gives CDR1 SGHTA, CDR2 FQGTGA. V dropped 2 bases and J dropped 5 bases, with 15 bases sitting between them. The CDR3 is CASSLVPGGRETQYF. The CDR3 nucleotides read TGTGCCAGCAGCTTAGTTCCGGGGGGCCGGGAGACCCAGTACTTC.

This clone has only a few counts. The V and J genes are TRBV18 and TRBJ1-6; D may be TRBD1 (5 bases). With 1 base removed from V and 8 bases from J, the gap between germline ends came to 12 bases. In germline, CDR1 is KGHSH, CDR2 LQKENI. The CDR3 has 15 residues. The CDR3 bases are TGTGCCAGCTCACCACTGCAGGGAGGGGATTCACCCCTCCACTTT. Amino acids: CASSPLQGGDSPLHF. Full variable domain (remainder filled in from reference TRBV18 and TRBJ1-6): NAGVMQNPRHLVRRRGQEARLRCSPMKGHSHVYWYRQLPEEGLKFMVYLQKENIIDESGMPKERFSAEFPKEGPSILRIQQVVRGDSAAYFCASSPLQGGDSPLHFGNGTRLTVT.

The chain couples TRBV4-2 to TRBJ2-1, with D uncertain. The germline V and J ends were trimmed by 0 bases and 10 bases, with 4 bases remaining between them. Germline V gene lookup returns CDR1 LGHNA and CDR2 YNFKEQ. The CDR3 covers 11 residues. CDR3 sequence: CASSQDREQFF. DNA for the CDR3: TGTGCCAGCAGCCAAGATAGGGAGCAGTTCTTC.

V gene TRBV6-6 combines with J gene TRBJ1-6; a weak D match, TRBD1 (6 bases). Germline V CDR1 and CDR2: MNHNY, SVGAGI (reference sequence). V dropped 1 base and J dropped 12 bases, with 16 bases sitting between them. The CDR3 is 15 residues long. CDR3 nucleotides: TGTGCCAGCAGTTACTACTCACAGGGTTCAGAACCCCTCCACTTT. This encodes CASSYYSQGSEPLHF.

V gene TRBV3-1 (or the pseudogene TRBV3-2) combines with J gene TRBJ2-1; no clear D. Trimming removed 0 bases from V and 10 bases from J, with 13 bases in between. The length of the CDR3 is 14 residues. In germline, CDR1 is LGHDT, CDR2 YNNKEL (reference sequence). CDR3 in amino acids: CASSQDSSPREQFF. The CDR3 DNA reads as TGTGCCAGCAGCCAAGATTCCAGCCCCAGGGAGCAGTTCTTC.

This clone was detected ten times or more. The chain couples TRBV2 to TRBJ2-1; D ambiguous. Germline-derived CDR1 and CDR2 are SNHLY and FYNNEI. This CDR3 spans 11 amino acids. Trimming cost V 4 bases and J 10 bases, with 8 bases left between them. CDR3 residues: CASSVGREQFF. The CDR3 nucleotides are TGTGCCAGCAGTGTAGGCCGAGAGCAGTTCTTC.

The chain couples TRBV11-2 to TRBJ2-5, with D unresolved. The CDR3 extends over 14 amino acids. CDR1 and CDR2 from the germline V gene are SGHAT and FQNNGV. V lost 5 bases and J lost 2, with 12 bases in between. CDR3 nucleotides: TGTGCCAGCAGCCCACAGAACCAGCAAGAGACCCAGTACTTC. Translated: CASSPQNQQETQYF.

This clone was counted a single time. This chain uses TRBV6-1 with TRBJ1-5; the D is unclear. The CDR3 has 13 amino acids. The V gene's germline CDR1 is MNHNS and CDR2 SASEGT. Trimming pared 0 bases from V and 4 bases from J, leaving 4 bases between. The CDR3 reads CASSEAQNQPQHF. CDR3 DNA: TGTGCCAGCAGTGAAGCGCAGAATCAGCCCCAGCATTTT.

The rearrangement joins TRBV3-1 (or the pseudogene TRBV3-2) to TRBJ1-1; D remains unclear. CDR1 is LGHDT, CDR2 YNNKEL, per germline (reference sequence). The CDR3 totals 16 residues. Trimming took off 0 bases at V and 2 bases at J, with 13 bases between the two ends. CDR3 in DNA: TGTGCCAGCAGCCAAGATCATATACGGATAAACACTGAAGCTTTCTTT. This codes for CASSQDHIRINTEAFF.

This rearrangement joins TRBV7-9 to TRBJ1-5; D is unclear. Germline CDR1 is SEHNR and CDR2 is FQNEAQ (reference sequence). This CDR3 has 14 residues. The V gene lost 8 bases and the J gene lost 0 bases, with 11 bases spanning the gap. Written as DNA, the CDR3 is TGTGCCAGCGGTGGACTGGATAGCAATCAGCCCCAGCATTTT. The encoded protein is CASGGLDSNQPQHF.

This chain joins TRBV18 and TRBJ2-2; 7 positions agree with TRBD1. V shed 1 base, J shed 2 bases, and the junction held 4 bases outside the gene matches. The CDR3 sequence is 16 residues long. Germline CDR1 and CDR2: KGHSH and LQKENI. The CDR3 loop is CASSPRNRGNTGELFF. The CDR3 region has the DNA TGTGCCAGCTCACCACGGAACAGGGGAAACACCGGGGAGCTGTTTTTT.

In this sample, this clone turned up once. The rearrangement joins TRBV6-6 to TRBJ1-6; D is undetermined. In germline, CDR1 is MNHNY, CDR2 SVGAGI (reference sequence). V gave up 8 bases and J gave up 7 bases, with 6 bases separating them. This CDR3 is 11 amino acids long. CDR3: CASRGNSPLHF. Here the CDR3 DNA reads TGTGCCAGCCGAGGGAATTCACCCCTCCACTTT.

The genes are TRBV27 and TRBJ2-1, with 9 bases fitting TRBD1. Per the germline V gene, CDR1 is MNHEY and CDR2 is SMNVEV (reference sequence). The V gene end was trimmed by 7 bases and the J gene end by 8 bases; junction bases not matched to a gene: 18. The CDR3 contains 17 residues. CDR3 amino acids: CASNHRRGTGTSYEQFF. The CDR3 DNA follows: TGTGCCAGCAACCATAGGAGGGGGACAGGGACATCATATGAGCAGTTCTTC.

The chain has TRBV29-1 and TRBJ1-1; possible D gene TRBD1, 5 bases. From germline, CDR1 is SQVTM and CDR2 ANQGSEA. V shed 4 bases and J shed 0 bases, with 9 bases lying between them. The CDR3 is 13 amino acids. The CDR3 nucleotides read TGCAGCGTTGTTAGACAGATGAACACTGAAGCTTTCTTT. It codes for CSVVRQMNTEAFF.

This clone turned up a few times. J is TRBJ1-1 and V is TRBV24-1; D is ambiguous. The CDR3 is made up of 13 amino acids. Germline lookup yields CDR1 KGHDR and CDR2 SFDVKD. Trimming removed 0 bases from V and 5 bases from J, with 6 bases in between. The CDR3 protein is CATSDLYQTEAFF. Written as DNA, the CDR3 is TGTGCCACCAGTGATTTGTACCAAACTGAAGCTTTCTTT.

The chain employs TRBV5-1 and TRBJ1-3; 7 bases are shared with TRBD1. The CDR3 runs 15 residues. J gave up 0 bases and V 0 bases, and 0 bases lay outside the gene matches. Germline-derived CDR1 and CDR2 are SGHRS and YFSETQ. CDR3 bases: TGCGCCAGCAGCTTGGCAGGGGGCTCTGGAAACACCATATATTTT. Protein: CASSLAGGSGNTIYF.

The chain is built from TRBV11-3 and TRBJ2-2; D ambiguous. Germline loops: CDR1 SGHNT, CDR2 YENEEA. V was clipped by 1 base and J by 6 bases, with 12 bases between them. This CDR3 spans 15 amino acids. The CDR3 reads CASSLVGSSSGELFF. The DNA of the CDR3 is TGTGCCAGCAGCTTAGTAGGGTCAAGCTCCGGGGAGCTGTTTTTT.

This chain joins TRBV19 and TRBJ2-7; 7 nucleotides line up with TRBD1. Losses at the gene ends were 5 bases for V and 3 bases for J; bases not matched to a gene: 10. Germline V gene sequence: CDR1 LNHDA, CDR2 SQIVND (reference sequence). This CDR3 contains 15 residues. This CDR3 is CASSPRTGINYEQYF. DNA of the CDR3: TGTGCCAGTAGTCCGCGGACAGGTATAAACTACGAGCAGTACTTC.

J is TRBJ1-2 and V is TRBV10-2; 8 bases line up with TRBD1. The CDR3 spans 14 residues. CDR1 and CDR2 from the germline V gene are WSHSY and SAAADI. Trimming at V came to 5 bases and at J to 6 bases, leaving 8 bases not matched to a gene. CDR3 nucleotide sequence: TGCGCCAGCAGTTCCGGACAGGGTGATCATGGCTACACCTTC. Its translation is CASSSGQGDHGYTF.

The CDR3 DNA reads TGTGCCAGCAGTTCCCCCCGCAATGAGCAGTTCTTC. The encoded protein is CASSSPRNEQFF. The chain joins TRBV12-3 or TRBV12-4 to TRBJ2-1; D remains unclear. The CDR3 covers 12 residues. Trimming took 4 bases from V and 6 from J, leaving 7 bases between them.

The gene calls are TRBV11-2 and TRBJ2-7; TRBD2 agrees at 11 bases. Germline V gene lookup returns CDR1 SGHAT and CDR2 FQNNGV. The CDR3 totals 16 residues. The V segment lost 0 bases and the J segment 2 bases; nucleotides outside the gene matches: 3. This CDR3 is CASSLDRSGGAYEQYF. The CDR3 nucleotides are TGTGCCAGCAGCTTAGATCGTAGCGGGGGGGCCTACGAGCAGTACTTC. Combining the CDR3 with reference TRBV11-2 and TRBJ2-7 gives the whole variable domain EAGVAQSPRYKIIEKRQSVAFWCNPISGHATLYWYQQILGQGPKLLIQFQNNGVVDDSQLPKDRFSAERLKGVDSTLKIQPAKLEDSAVYLCASSLDRSGGAYEQYFGPGTRLTVT.

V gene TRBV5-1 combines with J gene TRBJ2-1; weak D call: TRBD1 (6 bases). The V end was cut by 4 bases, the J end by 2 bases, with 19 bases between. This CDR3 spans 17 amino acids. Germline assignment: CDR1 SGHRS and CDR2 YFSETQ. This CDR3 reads CASSTKGGGRPYNEQFF. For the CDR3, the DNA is TGCGCCAGCAGCACGAAGGGTGGGGGCAGACCCTACAATGAGCAGTTCTTC.

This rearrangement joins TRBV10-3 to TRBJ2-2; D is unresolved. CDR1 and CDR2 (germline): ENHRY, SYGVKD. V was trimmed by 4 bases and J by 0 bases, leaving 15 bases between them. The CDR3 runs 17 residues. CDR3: CAISVLKGQANTGELFF. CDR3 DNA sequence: TGTGCCATCAGTGTACTTAAGGGCCAAGCGAACACCGGGGAGCTGTTTTTT.